This T cell receptor beta chain comes out of a study of PD-1 blockade in classical Hodgkin lymphoma. Study context: Each patient was given nivolumab 3 mg/kg through a vein every 2 weeks. Whole-study results and caveats: The authors excluded patients who started nivolumab under 1 year after ASCT. It was CD4+ TCR diversity, not CD8+, that rose significantly by C4D1. Complete responders' baseline diversity resembled that of newly diagnosed patients.

With regard to this clone: Its antigen is currently unknown.

The CDR3 spans 17 residues. Germline V gene lookup returns CDR1 LNHNV and CDR2 YYDKDF (reference sequence). J gave up 4 bases and V 0 bases, and 5 bases lay outside the gene matches. Some clones are missing from TCRdb's copy, which holds only in-frame ones; the method was immunoSEQ multiplex PCR. The table lists tens of thousands of clones, 80% to 95% of them singletons. Time point described: cycle 4 day 1 (C4D1), after less than 7 weeks of nivolumab. Each patient relapsed following autologous stem cell transplantation, and prior brentuximab vedotin exposure differed. Purified CD4+ T cells were obtained from thawed PBMCs through magnetic negative selection.

The chain recombines TRBV15 with TRBJ2-1, with 11 bases aligning to TRBD2. The specimen was CD4+ T cells from blood, collected before the fourth cycle of nivolumab. The TCR was taken from a human donor with classical Hodgkin lymphoma. The CDR3 region is CATSRDVGTSGYNEQFF. In DNA form, the CDR3 reads TGTGCCACCAGCAGAGATGTTGGGACTAGCGGATACAATGAGCAGTTCTTC.